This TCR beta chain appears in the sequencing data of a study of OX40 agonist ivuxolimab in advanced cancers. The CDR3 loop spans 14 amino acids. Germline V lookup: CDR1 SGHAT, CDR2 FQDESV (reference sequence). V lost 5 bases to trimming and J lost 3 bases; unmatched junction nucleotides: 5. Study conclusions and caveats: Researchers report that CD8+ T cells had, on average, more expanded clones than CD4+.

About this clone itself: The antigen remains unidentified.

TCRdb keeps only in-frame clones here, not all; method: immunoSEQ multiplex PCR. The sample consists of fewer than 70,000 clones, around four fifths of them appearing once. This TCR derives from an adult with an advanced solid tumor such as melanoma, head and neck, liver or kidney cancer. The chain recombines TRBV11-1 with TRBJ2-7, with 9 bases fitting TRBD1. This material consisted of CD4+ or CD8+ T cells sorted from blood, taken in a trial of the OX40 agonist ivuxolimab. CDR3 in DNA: TGTGCCAGCAGCGTTGACAGGGGGAGCTACGAGCAGTACTTC. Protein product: CASSVDRGSYEQYF.